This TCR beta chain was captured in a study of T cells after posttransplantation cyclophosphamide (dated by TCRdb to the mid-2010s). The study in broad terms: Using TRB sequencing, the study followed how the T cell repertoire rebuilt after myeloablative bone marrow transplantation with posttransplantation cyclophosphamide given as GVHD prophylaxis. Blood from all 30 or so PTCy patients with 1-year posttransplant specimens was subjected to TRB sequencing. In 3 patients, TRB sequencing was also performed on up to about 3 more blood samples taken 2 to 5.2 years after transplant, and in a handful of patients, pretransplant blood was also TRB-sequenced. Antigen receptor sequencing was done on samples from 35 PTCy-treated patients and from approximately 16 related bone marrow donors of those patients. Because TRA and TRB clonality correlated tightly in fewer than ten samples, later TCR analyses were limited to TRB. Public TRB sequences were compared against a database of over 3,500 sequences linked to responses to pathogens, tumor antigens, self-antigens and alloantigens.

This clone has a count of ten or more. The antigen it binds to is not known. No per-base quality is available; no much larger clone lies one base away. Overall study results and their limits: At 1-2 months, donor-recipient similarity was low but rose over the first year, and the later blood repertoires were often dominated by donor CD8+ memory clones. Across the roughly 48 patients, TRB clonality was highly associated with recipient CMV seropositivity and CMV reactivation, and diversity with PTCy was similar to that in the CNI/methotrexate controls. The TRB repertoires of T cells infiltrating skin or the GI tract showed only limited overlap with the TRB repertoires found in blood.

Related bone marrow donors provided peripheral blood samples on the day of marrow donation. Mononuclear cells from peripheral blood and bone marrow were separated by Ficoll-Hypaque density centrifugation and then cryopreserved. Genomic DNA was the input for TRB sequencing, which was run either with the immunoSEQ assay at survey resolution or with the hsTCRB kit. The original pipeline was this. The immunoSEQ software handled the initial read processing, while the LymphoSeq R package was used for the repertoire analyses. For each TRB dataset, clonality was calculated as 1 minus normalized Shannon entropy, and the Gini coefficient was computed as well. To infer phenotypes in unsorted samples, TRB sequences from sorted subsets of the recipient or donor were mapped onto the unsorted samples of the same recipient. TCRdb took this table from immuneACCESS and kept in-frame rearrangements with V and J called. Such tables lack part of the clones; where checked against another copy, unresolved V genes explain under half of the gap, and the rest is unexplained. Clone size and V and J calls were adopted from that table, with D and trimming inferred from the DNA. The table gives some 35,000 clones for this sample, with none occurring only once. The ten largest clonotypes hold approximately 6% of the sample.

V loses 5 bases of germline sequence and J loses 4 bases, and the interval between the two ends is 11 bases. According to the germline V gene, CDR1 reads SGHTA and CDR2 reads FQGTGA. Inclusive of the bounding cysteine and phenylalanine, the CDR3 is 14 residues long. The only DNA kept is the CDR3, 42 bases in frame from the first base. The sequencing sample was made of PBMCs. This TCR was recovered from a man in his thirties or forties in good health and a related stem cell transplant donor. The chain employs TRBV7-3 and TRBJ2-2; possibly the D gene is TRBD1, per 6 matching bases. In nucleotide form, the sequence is TGTGCCAGCAGCCGGGGACATTTCACCGGGGAGCTGTTTTTT. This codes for CASSRGHFTGELFF. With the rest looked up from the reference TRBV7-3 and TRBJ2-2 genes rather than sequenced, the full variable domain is GAGVSQTPSNKVTEKGKYVELRCDPISGHTALYWYRQSLGQGPEFLIYFQGTGAADDSGLPNDRFFAVRPEGSVSTLKIQRTERGDSAVYLCASSRGHFTGELFFGEGSRLTVL.